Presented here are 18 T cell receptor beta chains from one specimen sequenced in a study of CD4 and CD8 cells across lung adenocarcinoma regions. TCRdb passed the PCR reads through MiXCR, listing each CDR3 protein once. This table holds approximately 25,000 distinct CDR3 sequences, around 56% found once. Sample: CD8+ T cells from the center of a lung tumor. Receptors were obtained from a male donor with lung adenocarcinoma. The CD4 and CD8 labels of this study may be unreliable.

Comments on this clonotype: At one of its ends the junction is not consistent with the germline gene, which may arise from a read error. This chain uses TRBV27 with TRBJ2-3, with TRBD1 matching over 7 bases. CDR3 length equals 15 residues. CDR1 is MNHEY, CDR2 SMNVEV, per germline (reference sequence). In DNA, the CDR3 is TGTGCCAGCAGCCTCGAGGGGGCGGACACAGAGGCGCAGTTTTTT. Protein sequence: CASSLEGADTEAQFF.

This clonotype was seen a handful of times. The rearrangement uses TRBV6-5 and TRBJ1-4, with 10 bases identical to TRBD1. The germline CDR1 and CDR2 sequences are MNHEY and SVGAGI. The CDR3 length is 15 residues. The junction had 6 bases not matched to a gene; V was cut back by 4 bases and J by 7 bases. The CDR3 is CASSSRDRGLEKLFF. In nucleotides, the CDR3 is TGTGCCAGCAGTTCTCGTGACAGGGGGCTTGAAAAACTGTTTTTT.

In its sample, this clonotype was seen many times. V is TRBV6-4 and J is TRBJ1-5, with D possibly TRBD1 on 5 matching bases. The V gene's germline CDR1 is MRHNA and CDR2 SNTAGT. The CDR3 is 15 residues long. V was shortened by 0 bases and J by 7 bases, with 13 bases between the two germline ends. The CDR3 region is CASSDSLAGWQPQHF. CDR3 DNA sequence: TGTGCCAGCAGTGACTCGTTGGCAGGGTGGCAGCCCCAGCATTTT.

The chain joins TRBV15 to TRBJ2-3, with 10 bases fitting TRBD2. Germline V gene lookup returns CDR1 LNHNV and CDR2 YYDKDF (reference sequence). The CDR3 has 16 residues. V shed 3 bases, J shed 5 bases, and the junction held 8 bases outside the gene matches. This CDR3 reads CATSREREGGRDTQYF. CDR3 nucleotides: TGTGCCACCAGCAGGGAGCGGGAGGGAGGGCGAGATACGCAGTATTTT.

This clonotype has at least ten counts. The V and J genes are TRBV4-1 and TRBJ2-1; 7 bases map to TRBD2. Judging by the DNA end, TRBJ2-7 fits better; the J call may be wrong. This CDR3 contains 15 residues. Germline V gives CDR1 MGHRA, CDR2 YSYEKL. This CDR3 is CASSRVASGTYEQYF. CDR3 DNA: TGCGCCAGCAGCAGGGTGGCTAGCGGCACCTACGAGCAGTACTTC.

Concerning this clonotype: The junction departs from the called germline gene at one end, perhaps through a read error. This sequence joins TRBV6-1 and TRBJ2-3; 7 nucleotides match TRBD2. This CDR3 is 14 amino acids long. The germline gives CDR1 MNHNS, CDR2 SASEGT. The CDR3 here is CASGDSHDPDTQYF. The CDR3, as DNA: TGTGCGAGCGGGGATAGCCACGACCCAGATACCCAGTATTTC.

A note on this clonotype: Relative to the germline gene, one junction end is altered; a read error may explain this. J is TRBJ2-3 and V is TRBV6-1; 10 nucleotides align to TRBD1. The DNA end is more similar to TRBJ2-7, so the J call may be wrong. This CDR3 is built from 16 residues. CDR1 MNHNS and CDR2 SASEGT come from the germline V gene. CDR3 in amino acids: CACRGAGTGDRETQYF. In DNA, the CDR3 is TGTGCCTGCAGGGGAGCCGGGACAGGGGATCGGGAGACGCAGTACTTC.

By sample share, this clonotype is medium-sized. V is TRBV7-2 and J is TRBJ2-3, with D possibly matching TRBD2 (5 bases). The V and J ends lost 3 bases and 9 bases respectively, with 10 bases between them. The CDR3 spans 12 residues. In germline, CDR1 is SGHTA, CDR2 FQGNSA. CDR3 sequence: CASSLSGGTQYF. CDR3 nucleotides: TGTGCCAGCAGCTTGTCTGGAGGCACGCAGTATTTT.

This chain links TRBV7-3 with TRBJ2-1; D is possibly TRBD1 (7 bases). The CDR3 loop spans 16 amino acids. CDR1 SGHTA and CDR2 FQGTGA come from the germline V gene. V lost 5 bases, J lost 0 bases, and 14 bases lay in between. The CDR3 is CASSPGGLYSYNEQFF. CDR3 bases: TGTGCCAGCAGCCCAGGGGGACTGTACTCCTACAATGAGCAGTTCTTC.

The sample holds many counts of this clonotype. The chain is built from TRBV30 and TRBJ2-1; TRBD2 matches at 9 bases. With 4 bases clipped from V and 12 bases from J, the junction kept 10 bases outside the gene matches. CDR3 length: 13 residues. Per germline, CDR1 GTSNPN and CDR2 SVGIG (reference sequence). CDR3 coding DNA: TGTGCCTGGACCATGACTAGCGGTGGGTGGCAGTTCTTC. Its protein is CAWTMTSGGWQFF.

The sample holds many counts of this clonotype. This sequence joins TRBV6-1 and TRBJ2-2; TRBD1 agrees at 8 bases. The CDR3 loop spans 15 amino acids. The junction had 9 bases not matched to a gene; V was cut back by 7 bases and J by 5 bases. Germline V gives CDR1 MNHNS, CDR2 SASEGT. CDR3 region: CASNSGQGRTGELFF. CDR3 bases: TGTGCCAGCAACAGCGGACAGGGCAGGACCGGGGAGCTGTTTTTT.

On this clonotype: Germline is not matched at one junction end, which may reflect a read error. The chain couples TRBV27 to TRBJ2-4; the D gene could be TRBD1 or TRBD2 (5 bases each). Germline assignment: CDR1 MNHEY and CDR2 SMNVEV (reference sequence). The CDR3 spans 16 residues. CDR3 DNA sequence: TGTGCCAGCAGTTTATCGGGGCGGCTAGCCAAAAACACTCAGTATTTC. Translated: CASSLSGRLAKNTQYF.

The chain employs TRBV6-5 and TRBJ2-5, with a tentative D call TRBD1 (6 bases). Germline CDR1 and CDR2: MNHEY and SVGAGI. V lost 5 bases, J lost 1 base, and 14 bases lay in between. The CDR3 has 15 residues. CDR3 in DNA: TGTGCCAGCAGTCTACATGGACAGACCCAAGAGACCCAGTACTTC. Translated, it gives CASSLHGQTQETQYF.

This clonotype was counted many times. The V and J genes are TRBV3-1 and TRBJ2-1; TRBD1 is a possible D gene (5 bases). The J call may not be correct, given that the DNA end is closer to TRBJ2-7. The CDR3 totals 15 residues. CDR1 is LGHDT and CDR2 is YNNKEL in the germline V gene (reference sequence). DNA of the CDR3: TGTGCCAGCAGCCCAAAGAAGGGGCCCTTCTACGAGCAGTACTTC. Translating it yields CASSPKKGPFYEQYF.

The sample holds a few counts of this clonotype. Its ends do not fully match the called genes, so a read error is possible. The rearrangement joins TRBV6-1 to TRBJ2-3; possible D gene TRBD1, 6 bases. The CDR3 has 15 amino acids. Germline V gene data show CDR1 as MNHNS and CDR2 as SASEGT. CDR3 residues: CASSRGMGDKDTQYF. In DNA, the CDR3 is TGTGCCAGCAGTAGGGGAATGGGGGACAAAGATACGCAGTATTTC.

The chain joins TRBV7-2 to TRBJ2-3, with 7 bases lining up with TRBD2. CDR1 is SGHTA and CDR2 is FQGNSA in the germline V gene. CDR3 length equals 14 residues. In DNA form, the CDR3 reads TGTGCGGGGAGCGGGGTGCGAAGCCAAGAGACCCAGTATTTT. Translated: CAGSGVRSQETQYF.

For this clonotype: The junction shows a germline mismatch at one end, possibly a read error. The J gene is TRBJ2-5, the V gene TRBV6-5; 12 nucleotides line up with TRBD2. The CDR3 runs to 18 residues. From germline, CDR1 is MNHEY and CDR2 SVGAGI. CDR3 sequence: CASSYPGLAGRGPETQYF. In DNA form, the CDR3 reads TGTGCCAGCAGTTACCCGGGACTAGCGGGCCGTGGCCCAGAGACGCAGTACTTT.

The CDR3 protein is CASSESRGNTQYF. In nucleotides, the CDR3 is TGCGCCAGCAGTGAGTCGAGGGGGAATACGCAGTATTTT. This chain links TRBV10-1 with TRBJ2-3; TRBD1 is a possible D gene (6 bases). V was pared by 0 bases and J by 7 bases, with 8 bases between. There are 13 residues in the CDR3. Germline V gives CDR1 WNHNN, CDR2 SYGVQD (reference sequence).